This passage covers 28 T cell receptor beta chains from one sample sequenced in a study of OX40 agonist ivuxolimab in advanced cancers. The method was immunoSEQ multiplex PCR; TCRdb's version includes in-frame clones alone and lacks a portion of them. Seen here are 70,000 or so clones, around 80% observed once, and the top ten hold under 1.2%. Sequenced material: CD4+ or CD8+ T cells sorted from blood, taken in a trial of the OX40 agonist ivuxolimab. The receptors stem from an adult with an advanced solid tumor such as melanoma, head and neck, liver or kidney cancer.

The chain couples TRBV7-8 to TRBJ2-4, with 12 bases identical to TRBD2. Losses at the gene ends were 7 bases for V and 7 bases for J; bases not matched to a gene: 11. The CDR3 is made up of 16 amino acids. Looked up from germline, CDR1 is SGHVS and CDR2 is FQNEAQ. The DNA for the CDR3 is TGTGCCAGCACCTACCAACCCGGGACTAGCGGGAACATTCAGTACTTC. This sequence encodes CASTYQPGTSGNIQYF.

The rearrangement uses TRBV2 and TRBJ1-5; a weak D match, TRBD1 (5 bases). From germline, CDR1 is SNHLY and CDR2 FYNNEI. The CDR3 totals 14 residues. Deletions cut 7 bases from V and 3 bases from J, with 13 bases between. CDR3 residues: CASKRDSYNQPQHF. CDR3 sequence (DNA): TGTGCCAGCAAAAGAGACAGTTACAATCAGCCCCAGCATTTT.

The chain recombines TRBV30 with TRBJ2-5; D possibly matches TRBD1 or TRBD2 (5 bases each). CDR3 length: 14 amino acids. The ends were cut back, 2 bases at V and 1 base at J, with 11 bases in the middle. Germline values: CDR1 GTSNPN, CDR2 SVGIG (reference sequence). The CDR3 protein is CAWSPGTAQETQYF. The CDR3 DNA is TGTGCCTGGAGTCCCGGGACGGCCCAAGAGACCCAGTACTTC.

This sequence joins TRBV15 and TRBJ2-3, with D hard to call. The germline gives CDR1 LNHNV, CDR2 YYDKDF (reference sequence). Trimming removed 1 base from V and 0 bases from J, with 8 bases in between. The CDR3 totals 15 residues. DNA for the CDR3: TGTGCCACCAGCAGAGGCCAGAGTAGCACAGATACGCAGTATTTT. Translating gives CATSRGQSSTDTQYF.

Only a few counts were recorded for this clone. The chain combines TRBV14 with TRBJ2-1, with 12 bases lining up with TRBD2. Germline V lookup: CDR1 SGHDN, CDR2 FVKESK. CDR3 size: 14 residues. The V and J ends lost 4 bases and 10 bases, in that order; junction bases with no gene match: 5. The DNA for the CDR3 is TGTGCCAGCAGCCTCCTAGCGGGGGGGTTGGAGCAGTTCTTC. Amino acid sequence: CASSLLAGGLEQFF.

This clone was seen a few times. The chain couples TRBV2 to TRBJ1-5; possible D gene TRBD1, 5 bases. This CDR3 contains 15 residues. The germline V gene encodes CDR1 SNHLY and CDR2 FYNNEI. V lost 3 bases to trimming and J lost 2 bases, with 11 bases between them. CDR3 residues: CASSDGAFGNQPQHF. The CDR3 nucleotides are TGTGCCAGCAGTGATGGGGCGTTTGGCAATCAGCCCCAGCATTTT.

V is TRBV9 and J is TRBJ1-1, with D perhaps TRBD1 (5 bases). Germline V gives CDR1 SGDLS, CDR2 YYNGEE. The CDR3 runs 14 residues. V was clipped by 1 base and J by 1 base, with 8 bases between them. The CDR3 DNA sequence: TGTGCCAGCAGCGTATCCGGGACGAACACTGAAGCTTTCTTT. This codes for CASSVSGTNTEAFF.

CDR3 residues: CASSPSAGVSNQPQHF. The CDR3 bases are TGCGCCAGCAGCCCTTCGGCAGGGGTCAGCAATCAGCCCCAGCATTTT. The chain is built from TRBV5-1 and TRBJ1-5; TRBD1 is a possible D gene (6 bases). Between the trimmed V and J ends, which lost 4 bases and 1 base, there was a span of 15 bases. This CDR3 comprises 16 residues. In germline, CDR1 is SGHRS, CDR2 YFSETQ.

This rearrangement joins TRBV15 to TRBJ2-5, with 10 bases lining up with TRBD1. V was pared by 3 bases and J by 4 bases, with 5 bases of the junction left unmatched. The germline V gene encodes CDR1 LNHNV and CDR2 YYDKDF (reference sequence). The CDR3 spans 15 residues. CDR3 sequence: CATSSEGTGAETQYF. In DNA form, the CDR3 reads TGTGCCACCAGCAGCGAGGGGACAGGGGCAGAGACCCAGTACTTC.

This chain links TRBV5-6 with TRBJ1-2; possible D gene TRBD1, 5 bases. Trimming pared 5 bases from V and 0 bases from J, leaving 17 bases between. The CDR3 contains 16 residues. The germline V gene encodes CDR1 SGHDT and CDR2 YYEEEE. CDR3 residues: CASRAGWRGANYGYTF. The CDR3 region has the DNA TGTGCCAGCAGGGCGGGGTGGAGGGGAGCTAACTATGGCTACACCTTC.

This clone was counted a few times. For the CDR3, the DNA is TGTGCCAGCAGCGTCAGTGGTACACCCCTCCACTTT. This sequence encodes CASSVSGTPLHF. The chain recombines TRBV9 with TRBJ1-6; no definite D call. Germline loops: CDR1 SGDLS, CDR2 YYNGEE. Trimming took off 2 bases at V and 11 bases at J, with 8 bases between the two ends. The CDR3 runs 12 residues.

This chain uses TRBV6-5 with TRBJ2-2; TRBD2 aligns across 7 bases. The CDR3 consists of 14 residues. J lost 8 bases, V lost 4 bases, and 7 bases had no gene match. CDR1 and CDR2 from the germline V gene are MNHEY and SVGAGI. CDR3 DNA sequence: TGTGCCAGCAGTTCCACGGGGGGACGGGGGGAGCTGTTTTTT. This encodes CASSSTGGRGELFF.

The genes are TRBV19 and TRBJ2-7; D may match TRBD1 or TRBD2 (7 bases each). The CDR3 has 15 residues. Germline CDR1 reads LNHDA; CDR2 reads SQIVND (reference sequence). Trimming shortened V by 5 bases and J by 5 bases, and 19 bases separated the two germline ends. CDR3 region: CASSPYGQGGDEQYF. CDR3 nucleotides: TGTGCCAGTAGTCCATACGGGCAGGGGGGGGACGAGCAGTACTTC.

CDR3 sequence reads: CASSLDRSQGEQYF. As DNA, the CDR3 is TGCGCCAGCAGCTTGGACAGATCGCAGGGCGAGCAGTACTTC. The chain couples TRBV5-1 to TRBJ2-7; D perhaps matches TRBD1 (5 bases). The CDR3 is 14 residues long. V dropped 0 bases and J dropped 6 bases, with 13 bases sitting between them. The germline gives CDR1 SGHRS, CDR2 YFSETQ. The complete variable domain, with remaining parts taken from reference TRBV5-1 and TRBJ2-7, reads KAGVTQTPRYLIKTRGQQVTLSCSPISGHRSVSWYQQTPGQGLQFLFEYFSETQRNKGNFPGRFSGRQFSNSRSEMNVSTLELGDSALYLCASSLDRSQGEQYFGPGTRLTVT.

This sequence joins TRBV9 and TRBJ1-4, with D perhaps TRBD1 (5 bases). V was pared by 6 bases and J by 4 bases, with 13 bases between. The germline V gene encodes CDR1 SGDLS and CDR2 YYNGEE. There are 14 residues in the CDR3. The CDR3 nucleotides are TGTGCCAGCAAATCCGGGACGGGTAATGAAAAACTGTTTTTT. It specifies CASKSGTGNEKLFF.

The chain carries TRBV5-1 and TRBJ1-5; 7 bases fit TRBD1. The germline gives CDR1 SGHRS, CDR2 YFSETQ. Unmatched junction bases numbered 10, after V lost 4 bases and J lost 3 bases. The length of the CDR3 is 16 residues. CDR3 region: CASSPEGGQLNQPQHF. The CDR3 region has the DNA TGCGCCAGCAGCCCTGAGGGGGGACAGCTCAATCAGCCCCAGCATTTT.

The V call is TRBV21-1, the J call TRBJ1-1; no check of the table's D call, TRBD1, against the DNA was made. TRBV21-1 is annotated as a pseudogene. CDR3 length: 13 residues. Here the CDR3 reads CASSPWGRGEAFF. Here the CDR3 DNA reads TGTGCCAGCAGTCCCTGGGGCAGGGGTGAAGCTTTCTTT.

The V call is TRBV7-2, the J call TRBJ1-2, with 7 bases matching TRBD1. J was trimmed by 3 bases and V by 3 bases; bases with no gene match: 4. Germline V CDR1 and CDR2: SGHTA, FQGNSA. The CDR3 is 14 residues long. The CDR3 DNA reads TGTGCCAGCAGCTTCGTCCAGGGGGACTATGGCTACACCTTC. This sequence encodes CASSFVQGDYGYTF.

This clone was seen a few times. CDR3 residues: CASERGSEKLFF. The CDR3 nucleotides are TGTGCCAGCGAGAGGGGGAGTGAAAAACTGTTTTTT. The chain links TRBV28 to TRBJ1-4; D is possibly TRBD1 (6 bases). Germline V CDR1 and CDR2: MDHEN, SYDVKM. The germline V and J ends were trimmed by 8 bases and 7 bases, with 11 bases remaining between them. The CDR3 runs to 12 residues.

This clone is a singleton in its sample. The V call is TRBV6-1, the J call TRBJ2-7, with D possibly called TRBD1 or TRBD2 (5 bases each). The germline V gene encodes CDR1 MNHNS and CDR2 SASEGT. CDR3 size: 14 residues. V dropped 4 bases and J dropped 2 bases, with 12 bases sitting between them. This CDR3 reads CASSAREPPYEQYF. The CDR3 coding sequence is TGTGCCAGCAGTGCCAGGGAGCCTCCCTACGAGCAGTACTTC.

This clone ranks as medium-sized. This CDR3 is also generated by other DNA sequences in the sample. The chain employs TRBV18 and TRBJ1-1, with a weak D call TRBD1 (6 bases). Germline CDR1 KGHSH, CDR2 LQKENI. V lost 6 bases and J 3 bases, leaving 11 bases between the germline ends. The CDR3 sequence is 13 residues long. The CDR3 spells CASSLGGDTEAFF. The DNA of the CDR3 is TGTGCCAGCTCCCTAGGGGGGGACACTGAAGCTTTCTTT.

The V gene is TRBV30, the J gene TRBJ2-6; D gene ambiguous. The CDR3 extends over 16 amino acids. V was clipped by 6 bases and J by 0 bases, with 15 bases between them. Germline CDR1 reads GTSNPN; CDR2 reads SVGIG (reference sequence). In DNA, the CDR3 is TGTGCCTGTAGAGGTTCTATCAGCTCTGGGGCCAACGTCCTGACTTTC. It specifies CACRGSISSGANVLTF.

This sequence joins TRBV5-1 and TRBJ2-7, with 9 nucleotides matching TRBD2. Germline assignment: CDR1 SGHRS and CDR2 YFSETQ. The CDR3 runs 19 residues. V lost 0 bases, J lost 2 bases, and 15 bases stayed unmatched. The CDR3 is CASSLATAIAGAVPYEQYF. The CDR3 bases are TGCGCCAGCAGCTTGGCCACGGCGATAGCGGGGGCCGTCCCCTACGAGCAGTACTTC.

This clone was picked up a small number of times. The chain has TRBV5-4 and TRBJ2-2, with D tentatively TRBD1 or TRBD2 (5 bases each). This CDR3 comprises 17 residues. Per the germline V gene, CDR1 is SGHNT and CDR2 is YYREEE (reference sequence). V was cut by 3 bases and J by 6 bases, with 21 bases left in between. CDR3: CASSSFPLRLGAGELFF. The CDR3 DNA reads as TGTGCCAGCAGCTCGTTCCCTCTTAGGTTGGGGGCCGGGGAGCTGTTTTTT.

This rearrangement joins TRBV13 to TRBJ2-7; D call uncertain. This CDR3 contains 14 residues. Germline V lookup: CDR1 PRHDT, CDR2 FYEKMQ (reference sequence). V lost 0 bases and J 3 bases, leaving 9 bases between the germline ends. CDR3 nucleotide sequence: TGTGCCAGCAGCTTAGGAACTTTAGGCTACGAGCAGTACTTC. It is translated as CASSLGTLGYEQYF.

The V gene is TRBV6-1, the J gene TRBJ1-4, with D uncertain. Germline values: CDR1 MNHNS, CDR2 SASEGT. Trimming removed 6 bases at V and 12 bases at J, with 11 bases between. The CDR3 has 11 amino acids. The CDR3 nucleotides read TGTGCCAGCAGCTGGCAGGCCGAACTGTTTTTT. Encoded protein: CASSWQAELFF.

This clone showed up just once. V gene TRBV7-2 combines with J gene TRBJ1-2, with D tentatively TRBD1 (6 bases). Trimming cost V 1 base and J 6 bases, with 9 bases left between them. The CDR3 has 13 amino acids. Germline V gives CDR1 SGHTA, CDR2 FQGNSA. CDR3 protein: CASSLVGGDGYTF. The CDR3 coding sequence is TGTGCCAGCAGCTTAGTCGGGGGCGATGGCTACACCTTC.

The chain couples TRBV14 to TRBJ1-4, with 7 bases lining up with TRBD1. CDR1 and CDR2 from the germline V gene are SGHDN and FVKESK. Trimming at V came to 4 bases and at J to 2 bases, leaving 10 bases not matched to a gene. CDR3 length: 17 residues. The CDR3 sequence: CASSLHRGEVTNEKLFF. CDR3 bases: TGTGCCAGCAGCCTACACAGGGGTGAGGTGACTAATGAAAAACTGTTTTTT. Using reference TRBV14 and TRBJ1-4 for the parts outside the CDR3, the full variable domain is EAGVTQFPSHSVIEKGQTVTLRCDPISGHDNLYWYRRVMGKEIKFLLHFVKESKQDESGMPNNRFLAERTGGTYSTLKVQPAELEDSGVYFCASSLHRGEVTNEKLFFGSGTQLSVL.